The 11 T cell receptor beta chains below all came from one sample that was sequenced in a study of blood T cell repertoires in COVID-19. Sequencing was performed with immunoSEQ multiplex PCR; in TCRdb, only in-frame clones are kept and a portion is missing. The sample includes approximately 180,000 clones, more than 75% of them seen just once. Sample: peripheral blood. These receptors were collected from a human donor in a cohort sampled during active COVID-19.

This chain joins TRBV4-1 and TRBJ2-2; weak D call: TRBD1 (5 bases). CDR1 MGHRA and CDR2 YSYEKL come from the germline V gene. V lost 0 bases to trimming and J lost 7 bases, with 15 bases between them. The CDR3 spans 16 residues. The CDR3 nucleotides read TGCGCCAGCAGCCAAGATCATATGGGGCCTGACGGGGAGCTGTTTTTT. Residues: CASSQDHMGPDGELFF.

CDR3 region: CASSLWTGRDEKLFF. As DNA, the CDR3 is TGCGCCAGCAGCCTATGGACAGGACGGGATGAAAAACTGTTTTTT. V and J are TRBV5-1 and TRBJ1-4; 7 nucleotides match TRBD1. The CDR3 totals 15 residues. The J segment lost 6 bases and the V segment lost 4 bases, leaving 9 bases of the junction unmatched. Germline lookup yields CDR1 SGHRS and CDR2 YFSETQ.

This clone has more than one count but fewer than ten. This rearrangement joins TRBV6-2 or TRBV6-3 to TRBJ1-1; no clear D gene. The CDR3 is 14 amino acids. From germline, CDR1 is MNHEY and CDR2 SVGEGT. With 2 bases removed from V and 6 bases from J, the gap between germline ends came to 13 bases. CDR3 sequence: CASSYGGALAEAFF. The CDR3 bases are TGTGCCAGCAGTTACGGCGGCGCTCTCGCTGAAGCTTTCTTT.

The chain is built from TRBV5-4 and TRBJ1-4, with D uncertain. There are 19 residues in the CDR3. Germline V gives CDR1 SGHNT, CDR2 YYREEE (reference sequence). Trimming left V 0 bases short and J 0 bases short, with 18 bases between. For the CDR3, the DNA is TGTGCCAGCAGCTTGGCCAGGAAGGGAGGACCAGCAACTAATGAAAAACTGTTTTTT. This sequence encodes CASSLARKGGPATNEKLFF.

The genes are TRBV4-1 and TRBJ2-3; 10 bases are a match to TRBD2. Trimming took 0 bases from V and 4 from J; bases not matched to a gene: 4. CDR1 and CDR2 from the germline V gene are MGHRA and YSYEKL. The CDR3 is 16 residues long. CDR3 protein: CASSQDAGLAADTQYF. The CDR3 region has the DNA TGCGCCAGCAGCCAAGATGCAGGACTAGCGGCAGATACGCAGTATTTT.

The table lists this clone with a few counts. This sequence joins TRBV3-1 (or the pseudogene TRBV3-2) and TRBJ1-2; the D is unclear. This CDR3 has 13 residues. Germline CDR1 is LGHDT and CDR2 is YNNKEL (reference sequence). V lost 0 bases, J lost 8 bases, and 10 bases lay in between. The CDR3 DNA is TGTGCCAGCAGCCAAGATAGCGCGTCCGGCTACACCTTC. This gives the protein CASSQDSASGYTF.

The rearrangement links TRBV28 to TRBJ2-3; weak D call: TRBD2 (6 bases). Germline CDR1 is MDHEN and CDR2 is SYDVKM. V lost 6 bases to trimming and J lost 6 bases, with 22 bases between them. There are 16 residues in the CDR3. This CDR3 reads CASSVPRLVGGDTQYF. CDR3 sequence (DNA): TGTGCCAGCAGCGTACCCCGACTAGTTGGGGGGGATACGCAGTATTTT.

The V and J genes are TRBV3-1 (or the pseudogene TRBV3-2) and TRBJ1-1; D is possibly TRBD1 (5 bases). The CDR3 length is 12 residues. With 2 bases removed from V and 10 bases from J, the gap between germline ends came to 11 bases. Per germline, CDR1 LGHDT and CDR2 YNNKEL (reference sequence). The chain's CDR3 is CASSQYGGGAFF. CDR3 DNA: TGTGCCAGCAGCCAATACGGGGGGGGAGCTTTCTTT.

In DNA form, the CDR3 reads TGTGCCAGCAGCTCACTTGGCGGGGTCGGAAACACCATATATTTT. This translates into CASSSLGGVGNTIYF. The chain is built from TRBV7-2 and TRBJ1-3; D remains ambiguous. Trimming took off 4 bases at V and 4 bases at J, with 14 bases between the two ends. The germline V gene encodes CDR1 SGHTA and CDR2 FQGNSA. The CDR3 runs 15 residues.

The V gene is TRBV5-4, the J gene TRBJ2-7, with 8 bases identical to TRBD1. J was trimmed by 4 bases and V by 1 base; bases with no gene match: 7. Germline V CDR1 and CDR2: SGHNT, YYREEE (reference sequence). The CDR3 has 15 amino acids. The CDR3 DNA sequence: TGTGCCAGCAGCTTGAGCAGGGGGCTCGGGTACGAGCAGTACTTC. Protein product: CASSLSRGLGYEQYF.

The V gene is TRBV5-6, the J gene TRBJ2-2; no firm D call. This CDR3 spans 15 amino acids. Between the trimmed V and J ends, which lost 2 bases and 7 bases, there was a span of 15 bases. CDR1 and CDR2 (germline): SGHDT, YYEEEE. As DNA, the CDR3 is TGTGCCAGCAGCTTCAGGATCTCATCGGTCGGGGAGCTGTTTTTT. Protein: CASSFRISSVGELFF.